The 3 T cell receptor beta chains listed next were all sequenced from one sample in a study of blood T cell repertoires in COVID-19. Here immunoSEQ multiplex PCR was the method, and the copy in TCRdb shows in-frame clones only, minus some. The table lists around 230,000 clones, about 90% of them singletons, with about 7% in the top ten. Sample: peripheral blood. The receptors here all came from a man aged 55 to 70 who had recovered from COVID-19.

The chain couples TRBV5-4 to TRBJ2-2; tentative D call: TRBD2 (5 bases). The CDR3 has 16 amino acids. Per germline, CDR1 SGHNT and CDR2 YYREEE (reference sequence). V lost 0 bases to trimming and J lost 5 bases, with 14 bases between them. The DNA for the CDR3 is TGTGCCAGCAGCTTGGGCGGGCCATCTGGGACCGGGGAGCTGTTTTTT. Amino acids: CASSLGGPSGTGELFF.

This chain connects TRBV5-6 to TRBJ1-3, with a weak D call TRBD1 (6 bases). This CDR3 is built from 17 residues. V was cut by 0 bases and J by 4 bases, with 17 bases left in between. The germline CDR1 and CDR2 sequences are SGHDT and YYEEEE. The CDR3 DNA reads TGTGCCAGCAGCTTGGAGGTTGGGGGCCTCGTCGGAAACACCATATATTTT. Translated: CASSLEVGGLVGNTIYF.

CDR3 coding DNA: TGTGCCACCAGTGAAGGACAAGGAACTAATGAAAAACTGTTTTTT. Encoded protein: CATSEGQGTNEKLFF. The chain uses TRBV24-1 and TRBJ1-4, with TRBD1 as a possible D gene (5 bases). Germline-derived CDR1 and CDR2 are KGHDR and SFDVKD. The V end was cut by 4 bases, the J end by 1 base, with 9 bases between. CDR3 size: 15 residues.